Below are 7 T cell receptor beta chains sequenced from a single sample in a study of cytomegalovirus exposure and HLA in healthy donors. The PCR employed 60 Vbeta primers together with 13 Jbeta primers. Data came from immunoSEQ multiplex PCR; TCRdb stores just in-frame clones and leaves some out. The sample consists of over 30,000 clones, approximately 90% of them appearing once. The material sequenced was PBMCs. All receptors derive from a woman aged 40 to 50 in good health and CMV-seropositive.

The rearrangement joins TRBV19 to TRBJ1-1, with TRBD1 matching 8 bases. Germline assignment: CDR1 LNHDA and CDR2 SQIVND (reference sequence). J gave up 0 bases and V 5 bases, and 2 bases lay outside the gene matches. The CDR3 spans 14 residues. DNA of the CDR3: TGTGCCAGTAGTCGGACAGGGTTGAACACTGAAGCTTTCTTT. It encodes CASSRTGLNTEAFF.

V usage is TRBV7-2 and J usage is TRBJ2-2, with TRBD2 matching over 8 bases. The germline CDR1 and CDR2 sequences are SGHTA and FQGNSA. The CDR3 is 16 residues long. J gave up 1 base and V 1 base, and 2 bases lay outside the gene matches. CDR3 coding DNA: TGTGCCAGCAGCTTAGTCGCGGGGGGGAACACCGGGGAGCTGTTTTTT. Its protein product is CASSLVAGGNTGELFF.

The chain carries TRBV6-1 and TRBJ1-2; 8 bases agree with TRBD1. Germline trimming cut 5 bases from V and 4 bases from J; bases unmatched to any gene: 3. This CDR3 spans 13 amino acids. Germline loops: CDR1 MNHNS, CDR2 SASEGT. DNA of the CDR3: TGTGCCAGCAGTCCTGACAGGGGCTATGGCTACACCTTC. It encodes CASSPDRGYGYTF.

This clone has a handful of counts. This chain uses TRBV7-9 with TRBJ1-1; D might be TRBD1 (6 bases). The germline V gene encodes CDR1 SEHNR and CDR2 FQNEAQ (reference sequence). CDR3 length: 11 amino acids. V was pared by 5 bases and J by 8 bases, with 9 bases between. The CDR3 region has the DNA TGTGCCAGCAGCGTAGACAGGGAAGCTTTCTTT. This translates into CASSVDREAFF. Supplemented by reference TRBV7-9 and TRBJ1-1, the full variable domain reads DTGVSQNPRHKITKRGQNVTFRCDPISEHNRLYWYRQTLGQGPEFLTYFQNEAQLEKSRLLSDRFSAERPKGSFSTLEIQRTEQGDSAMYLCASSVDREAFFGQGTRLTVV.

This clone is a singleton in its sample. The rearrangement joins TRBV6-1 to TRBJ1-5; D remains unclear. V was clipped by 6 bases and J by 6 bases, with 9 bases between them. In germline, CDR1 is MNHNS, CDR2 SASEGT. The length of the CDR3 is 12 residues. The CDR3 sequence is CASRVGSQPQHF. The CDR3 DNA follows: TGTGCCAGCAGGGTAGGGAGTCAGCCCCAGCATTTT.

This sequence joins TRBV10-3 and TRBJ2-1, with TRBD1 matching 10 bases. Trimming removed 7 bases from V and 6 bases from J; junction bases left unmatched: 6. There are 14 residues in the CDR3. CDR1 and CDR2 (germline): ENHRY, SYGVKD. The CDR3: CAITRDRGGNEQFF. The CDR3 DNA is TGTGCCATCACTCGGGACAGGGGAGGCAATGAGCAGTTCTTC.

This sequence joins TRBV7-9 and TRBJ2-3; 10 bases are a match to TRBD1. In germline, CDR1 is SEHNR, CDR2 FQNEAQ (reference sequence). The CDR3 spans 14 residues. V lost 4 bases, J lost 3 bases, and 1 base stayed unmatched. The CDR3 spells CASSSGQGTDTQYF. CDR3 DNA sequence: TGTGCCAGCAGCTCGGGACAGGGGACAGATACGCAGTATTTT.